This entry lists 25 T cell receptor beta chains sequenced from one sample in a study of technical replicates of blood from a few donors. Here immunoSEQ multiplex PCR was the method, and the copy in TCRdb shows in-frame clones only, minus some. The data hold roughly 50,000 clones, with 80% to 95% observed a single time. The sample consisted of PBMCs. The receptors shown here come from a human donor in good health. Some clones in this sample may be carry-over from other donors' samples.

This clone was detected once. This chain connects TRBV11-2 to TRBJ2-1, with D hard to call. V shed 3 bases and J shed 0 bases, with 3 bases lying between them. The CDR3 extends over 13 amino acids. Germline V CDR1 and CDR2: SGHAT, FQNNGV. In nucleotides, the CDR3 is TGTGCCAGCAGCTTTCGCTCCTACAATGAGCAGTTCTTC. Its translation: CASSFRSYNEQFF.

The V and J genes are TRBV7-9 and TRBJ2-7; 7 bases map to TRBD1. CDR1 and CDR2 (germline): SEHNR, FQNEAQ (reference sequence). The CDR3 has 16 amino acids. The trim removed 3 bases at V and 2 bases at J, leaving 10 bases unmatched. CDR3 in DNA: TGTGCCAGCAGCTTGGCCGGACAGGTTGGGGCCTACGAGCAGTACTTC. Residues: CASSLAGQVGAYEQYF. Full variable domain (outside the CDR3, taken from reference TRBV7-9 and TRBJ2-7): DTGVSQNPRHKITKRGQNVTFRCDPISEHNRLYWYRQTLGQGPEFLTYFQNEAQLEKSRLLSDRFSAERPKGSFSTLEIQRTEQGDSAMYLCASSLAGQVGAYEQYFGPGTRLTVT.

CDR3 sequence reads: CASSLRWLAGGYNEQFF. CDR3 DNA sequence: TGTGCCAGCAGCTTACGTTGGCTAGCGGGAGGGTACAATGAGCAGTTCTTC. The V and J genes are TRBV11-2 and TRBJ2-1; TRBD2 matches 12 bases. V shed 2 bases, J shed 4 bases, and the junction held 6 bases outside the gene matches. Germline values: CDR1 SGHAT, CDR2 FQNNGV. The CDR3 spans 17 residues. The whole variable domain, remainder taken from reference TRBV11-2 and TRBJ2-1, is EAGVAQSPRYKIIEKRQSVAFWCNPISGHATLYWYQQILGQGPKLLIQFQNNGVVDDSQLPKDRFSAERLKGVDSTLKIQPAKLEDSAVYLCASSLRWLAGGYNEQFFGPGTRLTVL.

Here the CDR3 DNA reads TGCGCCAGCAGCATACAGCGGGGGCAAGAGACCCAGTACTTC. Its protein product is CASSIQRGQETQYF. The rearrangement links TRBV5-1 to TRBJ2-5; TRBD2 aligns across 8 bases. Germline trimming cut 4 bases from V and 2 bases from J; bases unmatched to any gene: 4. Germline values: CDR1 SGHRS, CDR2 YFSETQ. The CDR3 extends over 14 amino acids.

This chain connects TRBV7-2 to TRBJ2-3; the match to TRBD2 covers 9 bases. V was clipped by 5 bases and J by 6 bases; unmatched bases: 9. Germline CDR1 and CDR2: SGHTA and FQGNSA. The CDR3 extends over 15 amino acids. The CDR3 DNA reads as TGTGCCAGCAGCCGCGGGGGCGGGAGGGTGGATACGCAGTATTTT. This sequence encodes CASSRGGGRVDTQYF.

The CDR3 loop reads CASSQDPSSEQFF. In nucleotides, the CDR3 is TGTGCCAGCAGCCAAGATCCGAGTAGTGAGCAGTTCTTC. The chain links TRBV4-2 to TRBJ2-1, with D unresolved. This CDR3 contains 13 residues. The V gene lost 0 bases and the J gene lost 9 bases, with 9 bases spanning the gap. Germline lookup yields CDR1 LGHNA and CDR2 YNFKEQ.

The rearrangement uses TRBV7-8 and TRBJ1-2; D is unresolved. CDR3 length: 12 residues. The germline V and J ends were trimmed by 5 bases and 6 bases, with 10 bases remaining between them. Germline CDR1 reads SGHVS; CDR2 reads FQNEAQ. The CDR3 coding sequence is TGTGCCAGCAGCACAAACAGAGATGGCTACACCTTC. Amino acids: CASSTNRDGYTF.

The DNA of the CDR3 is TGCGCCAGCAGCCACCCCACGTCGGGGTCCCGGGAGCTGTTTTTT. This translates into CASSHPTSGSRELFF. The chain combines TRBV4-1 with TRBJ2-2; weak D call: TRBD2 (5 bases). Trimming stripped 3 bases from V and 9 bases from J, with 17 bases between. Germline CDR1 reads MGHRA; CDR2 reads YSYEKL. The CDR3 length is 15 residues.

The chain combines TRBV15 with TRBJ2-3; 9 positions agree with TRBD2. In germline, CDR1 is LNHNV, CDR2 YYDKDF (reference sequence). V shed 1 base and J 3 bases; nucleotides not matched to a gene: 5. This CDR3 is built from 16 residues. CDR3 in amino acids: CATSRVRTSVTDTQYF. For the CDR3, the DNA is TGTGCCACCAGCAGAGTGAGGACTAGCGTTACAGATACGCAGTATTTT.

The chain couples TRBV2 to TRBJ1-1; D remains unclear. Germline lookup yields CDR1 SNHLY and CDR2 FYNNEI. The CDR3 covers 15 residues. The V and J ends lost 7 bases and 4 bases respectively, with 19 bases between them. The CDR3 DNA reads as TGTGCCAGCATGCCGGAGAGAGCTCTGGGCACTGAAGCTTTCTTT. Translating it yields CASMPERALGTEAFF.

This rearrangement joins TRBV6-5 to TRBJ1-2; D is unresolved. V was pared by 3 bases and J by 8 bases, with 7 bases between. Germline V gene lookup returns CDR1 MNHEY and CDR2 SVGAGI. This CDR3 spans 11 amino acids. The CDR3 region is CASSYWEGYTF. For the CDR3, the DNA is TGTGCCAGCAGTTATTGGGAGGGCTACACCTTC.

The chain recombines TRBV9 with TRBJ2-1; TRBD2 aligns across 7 bases. Germline V gene data show CDR1 as SGDLS and CDR2 as YYNGEE. The CDR3 sequence is 16 residues long. Trimming removed 0 bases from V and 1 base from J; junction bases left unmatched: 4. CDR3 loop: CASSVVGGGSYNEQFF. DNA for the CDR3: TGTGCCAGCAGCGTAGTAGGCGGGGGATCCTACAATGAGCAGTTCTTC. The full variable domain, with the rest looked up from reference TRBV9 and TRBJ2-1, is DSGVTQTPKHLITATGQRVTLRCSPRSGDLSVYWYQQSLDQGLQFLIQYYNGEERAKGNILERFSAQQFPDLHSELNLSSLELGDSALYFCASSVVGGGSYNEQFFGPGTRLTVL.

This clone was counted only a few times. CDR3 sequence reads: CASSEISGTRLAKNIQYF. In DNA form, the CDR3 reads TGCGCCAGCAGTGAGATCTCGGGGACTAGACTAGCCAAAAACATTCAGTACTTC. The chain has TRBV10-1 and TRBJ2-4; 8 positions match TRBD2. J was trimmed by 0 bases and V by 2 bases; bases with no gene match: 9. CDR1 is WNHNN and CDR2 is SYGVQD in the germline V gene (reference sequence). CDR3 length: 18 amino acids.

The J gene is TRBJ1-2, the V gene TRBV7-2, with 9 bases matching TRBD1. Germline-derived CDR1 and CDR2 are SGHTA and FQGNSA. Germline trimming cut 4 bases from V and 4 bases from J; bases unmatched to any gene: 1. The CDR3 length is 13 residues. CDR3 sequence reads: CASSSGQGYGYTF. The CDR3 DNA is TGTGCCAGCAGCTCGGGACAGGGCTATGGCTACACCTTC.

The V call is TRBV10-3, the J call TRBJ2-1; D unresolved. Germline CDR1 reads ENHRY; CDR2 reads SYGVKD. The ends were cut back, 1 base at V and 7 bases at J, with 8 bases in the middle. There are 13 residues in the CDR3. CDR3 nucleotides: TGTGCCATCAGTGAGTGGCCTCAGAATGAGCAGTTCTTC. This translates into CAISEWPQNEQFF.

This chain uses TRBV7-9 with TRBJ1-3; TRBD1 is a possible D gene (5 bases). This CDR3 is 17 amino acids long. Germline CDR1 is SEHNR and CDR2 is FQNEAQ (reference sequence). Trimming shortened V by 6 bases and J by 0 bases, and 18 bases separated the two germline ends. CDR3 bases: TGTGCCAGCAGACGTAGACAGAACGTCAACTCTGGAAACACCATATATTTT. It yields the protein CASRRRQNVNSGNTIYF.

The rearrangement joins TRBV4-3 to TRBJ2-1; D might be TRBD2 (5 bases). Germline assignment: CDR1 LGHNA and CDR2 YSLEER. The ends were cut back, 3 bases at V and 0 bases at J, with 9 bases in the middle. This CDR3 is built from 15 residues. CDR3 residues: CASSQDLYSYNEQFF. CDR3 bases: TGCGCCAGCAGCCAGGACTTATACTCCTACAATGAGCAGTTCTTC.

The chain links TRBV6-1 to TRBJ1-6; no firm D call. The V and J ends lost 2 bases and 8 bases respectively, with 4 bases between them. Germline loops: CDR1 MNHNS, CDR2 SASEGT. The CDR3 contains 12 residues. This CDR3 reads CASSELDSPLHF. CDR3 nucleotide sequence: TGTGCCAGCAGTGAATTAGATTCACCCCTCCACTTT.

The rearrangement uses TRBV7-6 and TRBJ2-7, with 10 bases identical to TRBD2. The germline gives CDR1 SGHVS, CDR2 FNYEAQ. This CDR3 spans 16 amino acids. J gave up 2 bases and V 6 bases, and 10 bases lay outside the gene matches. CDR3 amino acids: CASSPASGGGPYEQYF. In nucleotides, the CDR3 is TGTGCCAGCAGTCCTGCTAGCGGGGGAGGACCCTACGAGCAGTACTTC. Full variable domain (missing parts from reference TRBV7-6 and TRBJ2-7): GAGVSQSPRYKVTKRGQDVALRCDPISGHVSLYWYRQALGQGPEFLTYFNYEAQQDKSGLPNDRFSAERPEGSISTLTIQRTEQRDSAMYRCASSPASGGGPYEQYFGPGTRLTVT.

The V gene is TRBV7-2, the J gene TRBJ2-2, with D perhaps matching TRBD1 (6 bases). V lost 5 bases, J lost 4 bases, and 11 bases lay in between. The length of the CDR3 is 14 residues. Per germline, CDR1 SGHTA and CDR2 FQGNSA. The CDR3 sequence is CASSPQGPTGELFF. In DNA form, the CDR3 reads TGTGCCAGCAGCCCACAGGGTCCCACCGGGGAGCTGTTTTTT.

The chain couples TRBV5-5 to TRBJ1-5; tentative D call: TRBD1 (6 bases). Germline values: CDR1 SGHKS, CDR2 YYEKEE (reference sequence). Trimming left V 3 bases short and J 7 bases short, with 14 bases between. This CDR3 is 14 amino acids long. DNA for the CDR3: TGTGCCAGCAGCTCCGGGACAAAGACGCAGCCCCAGCATTTT. It specifies CASSSGTKTQPQHF. Together with reference TRBV5-5 and TRBJ1-5, the CDR3 gives the full variable domain: DAGVTQSPTHLIKTRGQQVTLRCSPISGHKSVSWYQQVLGQGPQFIFQYYEKEERGRGNFPDRFSARQFPNYSSELNVNALLLGDSALYLCASSSGTKTQPQHFGDGTRLSIL.

V is TRBV30 and J is TRBJ2-7; D uncertain. Germline assignment: CDR1 GTSNPN and CDR2 SVGIG (reference sequence). The CDR3 is made up of 14 amino acids. The V end lost 3 bases, the J end lost 2 bases, and 14 bases lay between the germline ends. CDR3 nucleotides: TGTGCCTGGAGCGCCGTGGCGGCCGCCTACGAGCAGTACTTC. It codes for CAWSAVAAAYEQYF.

The chain carries TRBV25-1 and TRBJ2-7; 7 nucleotides agree with TRBD1. V was clipped by 4 bases and J by 6 bases; unmatched bases: 9. Germline values: CDR1 MGHDK, CDR2 SYGVNS. This CDR3 is 14 amino acids long. CDR3 loop: CASSVRGQVGEQYF. The CDR3 nucleotides read TGTGCCAGCAGTGTTAGGGGGCAGGTCGGCGAGCAGTACTTC.

This sequence joins TRBV12-5 and TRBJ1-1, with 7 nucleotides matching TRBD1. There are 13 residues in the CDR3. Germline-derived CDR1 and CDR2 are LGHNT and FRNRAP. The trim removed 7 bases at V and 6 bases at J, leaving 8 bases unmatched. The CDR3 region is CASALDRSSEAFF. CDR3 sequence (DNA): TGTGCTAGTGCCTTGGACAGGTCATCTGAAGCTTTCTTT. Combining the CDR3 with reference TRBV12-5 and TRBJ1-1 gives the whole variable domain DARVTQTPRHKVTEMGQEVTMRCQPILGHNTVFWYRQTMMQGLELLAYFRNRAPLDDSGMPKDRFSAEMPDATLATLKIQPSEPRDSAVYFCASALDRSSEAFFGQGTRLTVV.

Concerning this clone: Its ends do not fully match the called genes, so a read error is possible. The chain is built from TRBV4-3 and TRBJ1-6, with 9 bases fitting TRBD1. Germline V CDR1 and CDR2: LGHNA, YSLEER. The CDR3 extends over 16 amino acids. CDR3 in amino acids: CAGSPWTGDYNSPLHF. The DNA for the CDR3 is TGCGCCGGCAGCCCCTGGACAGGGGACTATAATTCACCCCTCCACTTT.